These 28 T cell receptor beta chains came from one sample sequenced in a study of blood T cells in healthy people across ages. Next came a second PCR, run for about 6 to 11 cycles, which used a sample-barcoded 5' primer along with a J-beta primer mix. TCRdb independently ran MiXCR on the 5' RACE reads; one entry per CDR3 protein. The repertoire holds over 300,000 distinct CDR3 sequences, with 52% as singletons. The specimen was blood. The receptors were gathered from a man aged 60 to 69 in good health.

The chain joins TRBV6-1 to TRBJ2-4, with D hard to call. The DNA end favors TRBJ2-7, so the J call may be wrong. Germline values: CDR1 MNHNS, CDR2 SASEGT. The CDR3 spans 15 residues. CDR3 sequence (DNA): TGTGCCAGCAGTGGACGAGAGGCGCTTACCGACGAGCAGTACTTC. It codes for CASSGREALTDEQYF.

This chain connects TRBV20-1 to TRBJ2-5, with D uncertain. Per germline, CDR1 DFQATT and CDR2 SNEGSKA (reference sequence). V was pared by 1 base and J by 2 bases, with 17 bases between. This CDR3 comprises 16 residues. The CDR3 protein is CSARAQGARPQETQYF. The CDR3 DNA sequence: TGCAGTGCTAGAGCCCAAGGTGCTAGACCGCAAGAGACCCAGTACTTC.

This clonotype was detected only a few times. The genes are TRBV6-2 or TRBV6-3 and TRBJ2-1; weak D call: TRBD1 (6 bases). Trimming stripped 4 bases from V and 2 bases from J, with 18 bases between. Looked up from germline, CDR1 is MNHEY and CDR2 is SVGEGT. The CDR3 loop spans 17 amino acids. The CDR3 loop is CASSFLPDTGTYNEQFF. CDR3 coding DNA: TGTGCCAGCAGTTTCCTTCCGGATACAGGGACCTACAATGAGCAGTTCTTC.

The chain has TRBV20-1 and TRBJ2-6; possible D gene TRBD1, 5 bases. Germline loops: CDR1 DFQATT, CDR2 SNEGSKA (reference sequence). V was clipped by 3 bases and J by 0 bases, with 12 bases between them. The CDR3 runs to 16 residues. The CDR3 DNA reads TGCAGTGCTAGGCGGACATCCATCTCTGGGGCCAACGTCCTGACTTTC. Translating it yields CSARRTSISGANVLTF.

This clonotype has only a few counts. V and J are TRBV3-1 and TRBJ1-6, with D hard to call. V lost 2 bases, J lost 4 bases, and 6 bases lay in between. This CDR3 has 14 amino acids. Germline CDR1 and CDR2: LGHDT and YNNKEL (reference sequence). The CDR3, as DNA: TGTGCCAGCAGCCAACAGATTTATAATTCACCCCTCCACTTT. Protein sequence: CASSQQIYNSPLHF. Supplemented by reference TRBV3-1 and TRBJ1-6, the full variable domain reads DTAVSQTPKYLVTQMGNDKSIKCEQNLGHDTMYWYKQDSKKFLKIMFSYNNKELIINETVPNRFSPKSPDKAHLNLHINSLELGDSAVYFCASSQQIYNSPLHFGNGTRLTVT.

V and J are TRBV19 and TRBJ2-1; D is unresolved. The CDR3 extends over 16 amino acids. Trimming took off 3 bases at V and 2 bases at J, with 14 bases between the two ends. The germline V gene encodes CDR1 LNHDA and CDR2 SQIVND (reference sequence). CDR3 residues: CASSIEATDPYNEQFF. For the CDR3, the DNA is TGTGCCAGTAGTATTGAGGCTACCGACCCCTACAATGAGCAGTTCTTC.

The V and J genes are TRBV29-1 and TRBJ2-1; tentatively, D is TRBD2 (5 bases). In germline, CDR1 is SQVTM, CDR2 ANQGSEA. The CDR3 has 13 residues. Deletions cut 4 bases from V and 7 bases from J, with 14 bases between. CDR3 nucleotide sequence: TGCAGCGTTGGAAAGCGGACGGAAAATGAGCAGTTCTTC. It yields the protein CSVGKRTENEQFF.

This clonotype was seen only a few times. The chain joins TRBV7-9 to TRBJ2-4, with 8 bases identical to TRBD2. Germline V gives CDR1 SEHNR, CDR2 FQNEAQ (reference sequence). The CDR3 is made up of 14 amino acids. V was pared by 5 bases and J by 13 bases, with 13 bases of the junction left unmatched. CDR3 DNA sequence: TGTGCCAGCAGCACTGGGAACAACCGGGAGGGGCAGTACTTC. Amino acids: CASSTGNNREGQYF.

Note on this clonotype: This may be a read error: a much more frequent sequence differs by one nucleotide. J is TRBJ2-2 and V is TRBV7-2; TRBD2 is a possible D gene (5 bases). This CDR3 contains 14 residues. Trimming pared 0 bases from V and 5 bases from J, leaving 7 bases between. In germline, CDR1 is SGHTA, CDR2 FQGNSA. The chain's CDR3 is CASSLAGVTGELFF. DNA of the CDR3: TGTGCCAGCAGCTTAGCGGGAGTTACCGGGGAGCTGTTTTTT.

The rearrangement links TRBV4-3 to TRBJ2-5; no reliable D call. Germline V lookup: CDR1 LGHNA, CDR2 YSLEER. CDR3 length: 15 residues. Trimming took off 1 base at V and 2 bases at J, with 11 bases between the two ends. The DNA of the CDR3 is TGCGCCAGCAGCCAAGGAAGGACGGTACAAGAGACCCAGTACTTC. Its translation is CASSQGRTVQETQYF.

CDR3 sequence reads: CSSGGSHNEQYF. CDR3 nucleotides: TGCAGCTCCGGGGGCTCCCACAATGAACAGTACTTC. The gene calls are TRBV29-1 and TRBJ2-1; D is possibly TRBD1 or TRBD2 (6 bases each). The DNA end lines up better with TRBJ2-7; the J call may be wrong. Looked up from germline, CDR1 is SQVTM and CDR2 is ANQGSEA. This CDR3 contains 12 residues.

The chain couples TRBV7-2 to TRBJ2-5; D could derive from TRBD1 or TRBD2 (5 bases each). The CDR3 extends over 14 amino acids. Germline loops: CDR1 SGHTA, CDR2 FQGNSA. V was trimmed by 4 bases and J by 6 bases, leaving 15 bases between them. CDR3 sequence (DNA): TGTGCCAGCAGCTCCCCGGGACCCCCGAAGACCCAGTACTTC. Amino acids: CASSSPGPPKTQYF.

This rearrangement joins TRBV15 to TRBJ1-1, with D unclear. The CDR3 is made up of 15 amino acids. The germline CDR1 and CDR2 sequences are LNHNV and YYDKDF (reference sequence). V was clipped by 0 bases and J by 4 bases, with 12 bases between them. The CDR3 coding sequence is TGTGCCACCAGCAGAGAGGGCACCTTGGGCACTGAAGCTTTCTTT. Protein: CATSREGTLGTEAFF.

The chain is built from TRBV12-3 or TRBV12-4 and TRBJ2-3, with 9 bases fitting TRBD2. With 4 bases clipped from V and 4 bases from J, the junction kept 9 bases outside the gene matches. The CDR3 is made up of 16 amino acids. CDR3 residues: CASSSEASGIADTQYF. The CDR3 DNA reads as TGTGCCAGCAGTTCGGAGGCTAGCGGGATCGCAGATACGCAGTATTTT.

V and J are TRBV7-2 and TRBJ2-7; 12 nucleotides agree with TRBD2. CDR1 and CDR2 from the germline V gene are SGHTA and FQGNSA. The CDR3 consists of 15 residues. Germline trimming cut 5 bases from V and 6 bases from J; bases unmatched to any gene: 8. The CDR3 reads CASSKTSGRSGEQYF. The CDR3 DNA sequence: TGTGCCAGCAGCAAGACTAGCGGGAGAAGCGGCGAGCAGTACTTC.

The chain links TRBV29-1 to TRBJ1-1; D is unclear. CDR1 is SQVTM and CDR2 is ANQGSEA in the germline V gene. This CDR3 region has 13 residues. Trimming stripped 7 bases from V and 0 bases from J, with 12 bases between. The CDR3 loop is CSAGITVNTEAFF. The DNA for the CDR3 is TGCAGCGCCGGGATTACAGTGAACACTGAAGCTTTCTTT. The full variable domain, in which reference TRBV29-1 and TRBJ1-1 provide the parts outside the CDR3, is SAVISQKPSRDICQRGTSLTIQCQVDSQVTMMFWYRQQPGQSLTLIATANQGSEATYESGFVIDKFPISRPNLTFSTLTVSNMSPEDSSIYLCSAGITVNTEAFFGQGTRLTVV.

Only a few counts were recorded for this clonotype. J is TRBJ2-3 and V is TRBV11-3; a possible D gene is TRBD2 (5 bases). In germline, CDR1 is SGHNT, CDR2 YENEEA. The CDR3 contains 12 residues. V was clipped by 3 bases and J by 5 bases, with 6 bases between them. The CDR3 protein is CASSFREDTQYF. In DNA form, the CDR3 reads TGTGCCAGCAGCTTTCGGGAAGATACGCAGTATTTT.

The chain combines TRBV10-3 with TRBJ2-7; 8 nucleotides match TRBD1. Germline CDR1 and CDR2: ENHRY and SYGVKD. The CDR3 contains 14 residues. J lost 2 bases, V lost 6 bases, and 6 bases had no gene match. The CDR3: CAISLDRDAYEQYF. The CDR3 DNA reads as TGTGCCATCAGCTTGGACAGGGACGCCTACGAGCAGTACTTC.

This clonotype turned up a few times. The V and J genes are TRBV29-1 and TRBJ2-1; D gene uncertain. This CDR3 spans 12 amino acids. Germline V gene sequence: CDR1 SQVTM, CDR2 ANQGSEA. Trimming took off 4 bases at V and 3 bases at J, with 7 bases between the two ends. DNA of the CDR3: TGCAGCGTTGCCAGTAGCTACAATGAGCAGTTCTTC. Its translation is CSVASSYNEQFF.

The chain uses TRBV29-1 and TRBJ2-7; D may be TRBD2 (6 bases). With 7 bases removed from V and 7 bases from J, the gap between germline ends came to 17 bases. The germline V gene encodes CDR1 SQVTM and CDR2 ANQGSEA. The CDR3 totals 12 residues. The CDR3 reads CSAKGAAGEQYF. CDR3 nucleotide sequence: TGCAGCGCCAAGGGAGCGGCGGGAGAGCAGTACTTC.

This chain links TRBV12-3 or TRBV12-4 with TRBJ1-1; 9 nucleotides align to TRBD1. The V segment lost 4 bases and the J segment 3 bases; nucleotides outside the gene matches: 9. The CDR3 has 16 residues. CDR3 nucleotides: TGTGCCAGCAGTTCTACAGGGGGCGGAGGGGACACTGAAGCTTTCTTT. Protein: CASSSTGGGGDTEAFF.

The chain uses TRBV6-2 or TRBV6-3 and TRBJ2-7, with TRBD2 identical over 9 bases. From germline, CDR1 is MNHEY and CDR2 SVGEGT. The CDR3 covers 15 residues. V lost 5 bases to trimming and J lost 0 bases; unmatched junction nucleotides: 5. The CDR3 is CASSAQLAGSYEQYF. The CDR3 DNA sequence: TGTGCCAGCAGTGCCCAACTAGCGGGCTCCTACGAGCAGTACTTC.

This sequence joins TRBV19 and TRBJ1-5; D ambiguous. V gave up 4 bases and J gave up 5 bases, with 12 bases separating them. There are 14 residues in the CDR3. Looked up from germline, CDR1 is LNHDA and CDR2 is SQIVND (reference sequence). CDR3 nucleotide sequence: TGTGCCAGTAGTACCTTTGACACCTATCAGCCCCAGCATTTT. Its protein is CASSTFDTYQPQHF.

There are a few counts of this clonotype. The chain joins TRBV12-3 or TRBV12-4 to TRBJ2-1; 8 bases line up with TRBD1. The CDR3 extends over 17 amino acids. V lost 2 bases and J lost 3; bases outside the gene matches: 9. In DNA form, the CDR3 reads TGTGCCAGCAGTTTATACCTACCGGGACAGGTCTACAATGAGCAGTTCTTC. It yields the protein CASSLYLPGQVYNEQFF.

The chain employs TRBV28 and TRBJ2-5, with 7 bases fitting TRBD1. J gave up 0 bases and V 8 bases, and 3 bases lay outside the gene matches. The germline V gene has CDR1 MDHEN and CDR2 SYDVKM. The CDR3 totals 13 residues. As DNA, the CDR3 is TGTGCCAGCTGGGACAGTAACCAAGAGACCCAGTACTTC. This sequence encodes CASWDSNQETQYF. Full variable domain (rest looked up from reference TRBV28 and TRBJ2-5): DVKVTQSSRYLVKRTGEKVFLECVQDMDHENMFWYRQDPGLGLRLIYFSYDVKMKEKGDIPEGYSVSREKKERFSLILESASTNQTSMYLCASWDSNQETQYFGPGTRLLVL.

This chain links TRBV29-1 with TRBJ2-2, with TRBD1 matching over 8 bases. Trimming removed 6 bases from V and 2 bases from J; junction bases left unmatched: 2. This CDR3 is built from 13 residues. Germline lookup yields CDR1 SQVTM and CDR2 ANQGSEA. CDR3 amino acids: CSVDRGNTGELFF. CDR3 nucleotides: TGCAGCGTCGACAGGGGTAACACCGGGGAGCTGTTTTTT.

Comments on this clonotype: A much larger clone lies one base from this, so it may be a read error. V is TRBV20-1 and J is TRBJ1-2, with a possible D match to TRBD1 (5 bases). V lost 8 bases to trimming and J lost 8 bases, with 12 bases between them. The CDR3 extends over 10 amino acids. The germline V gene has CDR1 DFQATT and CDR2 SNEGSKA (reference sequence). CDR3 loop: CSTRGVGYTF. The CDR3 nucleotides are TGCAGTACAAGAGGGGTGGGCTACACCTTC.

The chain is built from TRBV7-2 and TRBJ2-7; D gene ambiguous. This CDR3 is built from 14 residues. Germline V gene sequence: CDR1 SGHTA, CDR2 FQGNSA. Trimming left V 4 bases short and J 0 bases short, with 10 bases between. The CDR3 loop reads CASSSRLASYEQYF. The CDR3 nucleotides are TGTGCCAGCAGCTCCCGACTCGCCTCCTACGAGCAGTACTTC.